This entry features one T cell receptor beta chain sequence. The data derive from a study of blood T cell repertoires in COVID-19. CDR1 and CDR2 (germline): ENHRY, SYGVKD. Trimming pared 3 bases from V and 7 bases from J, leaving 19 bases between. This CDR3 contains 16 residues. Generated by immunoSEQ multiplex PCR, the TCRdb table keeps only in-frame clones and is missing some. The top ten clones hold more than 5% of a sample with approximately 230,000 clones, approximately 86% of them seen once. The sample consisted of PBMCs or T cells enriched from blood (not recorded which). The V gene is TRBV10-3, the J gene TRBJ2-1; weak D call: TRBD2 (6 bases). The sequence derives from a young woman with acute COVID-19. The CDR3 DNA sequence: TGTGCCATCAGTGAAGGTGTAGGCGGGATACCAAATGAGCAGTTCTTC. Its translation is CAISEGVGGIPNEQFF.